A selection of T cell receptor beta chains follows, all from one sample in a study of spatial heterogeneity in lung cancer. TCRdb re-analysed the 5' RACE reads in MiXCR, keeping a single row per CDR3 protein. Of thousands of distinct CDR3 sequences in the sample, 5% to 6.5% were seen once. This specimen consisted of lung tumor tissue, obtained at surgery. The receptor source for this set is a male donor with early-stage non-small cell lung cancer. CDR3s include the opening cysteine and the closing phenylalanine or tryptophan. The D gene is left open where the match is weak. Size is omitted from some rows. Given values are once, few, many or a class for expanded clones.

D	V	J	size	DNA	CDR3
NA	TRBV3-1	TRBJ1-1	many	TGTGCCAGCAGCCAAGAGGGGGTCCCGAACACTGAAGCTTTCTTT	CASSQEGVPNTEAFF
NA	TRBV6-6	TRBJ1-4	many	TGTGCCAGCAGTTACCTAGGGGATGTGGCTGAAAAACTGTTTTTT	CASSYLGDVAEKLFF
NA	TRBV4-1	TRBJ2-5	medium-sized	TGCGCCAGCAGCCGACGTGAGGGGCGGGAAGAGACCCAGTACTTC	CASSRREGREETQYF
NA	TRBV20-1	TRBJ2-5	many	TGCAGTGCTGTGGACAGCTTCGGGACCCAGTACTTC	CSAVDSFGTQYF
NA	TRBV9	TRBJ1-5	few	TGTGCCAGCAGCGCGACGATGGACAGCAATCAGCCCCAGCATTTT	CASSATMDSNQPQHF
TRBD1	TRBV18	TRBJ1-2	many	TGTGCCAGCTCAACGGGACAGCTGGTCTATGGCTACACCTTC	CASSTGQLVYGYTF
NA	TRBV20-1	TRBJ2-5	many	TGCAGTGCTAGAAGGCCGTACCAAGAGACCCAGTACTTC	CSARRPYQETQYF
NA	TRBV7-2	TRBJ1-1	medium-sized	TGTGCCAGCAGTGTGAAGAGGGCAAGGAACACTGAAGCTTTCTTT	CASSVKRARNTEAFF
TRBD1	TRBV7-9	TRBJ2-3	few	TGTGCCAGCAGCTTAGGGACAGGGTCGGGAGATACGCAGTATTTT	CASSLGTGSGDTQYF
NA	TRBV2	TRBJ2-2	many	TGTGCCAGCAGTGAACGGTCTTTGGGCACCGGGGAGCTGTTTTTT	CASSERSLGTGELFF
TRBD1	TRBV6-1	TRBJ2-7	NA	TGTGCCAGCAGTTGGGACAGGGGGCCATCCTACGAGCAGTACTTC	CASSWDRGPSYEQYF
NA	TRBV5-8	TRBJ1-4	medium-sized	TGTGCCAGCAGCTTTTTACAGGCATATGAAAAACTGTTTTTT	CASSFLQAYEKLFF
TRBD2	TRBV5-6	TRBJ2-5	many	TGTGCCAGCAGCTTCTCTAGCGGGGGAGAGACCCAGTACTTC	CASSFSSGGETQYF
TRBD1	TRBV7-6	TRBJ1-4	few	TGTGCCAGCAGCCCTTGGACAGGGGCGGCCGAAAAACTGTTTTTT	CASSPWTGAAEKLFF
TRBD2	TRBV12-3/TRBV12-4	TRBJ2-5	many	TGTGCCAGCAGCTCTGGGACTAGCGGGAAAGAGACCCAGTACTTC	CASSSGTSGKETQYF
NA	TRBV27	TRBJ2-2	NA	TGTGCCAGCAGTCAGAGGGCTCTTGAGTCCGGGGAGCTGTTTTTT	CASSQRALESGELFF
NA	TRBV21-1	TRBJ2-2	many	TGTGCCAGCAGCAAAGTTAGAACAGATCATAACACCGGGGAGCTGTTTTTT	CASSKVRTDHNTGELFF
NA	TRBV7-9	TRBJ2-1	many	TGTGCCAGCAGCCCGGACAGTCCCTACAATGAGCAGTTCTTC	CASSPDSPYNEQFF
NA	TRBV4-2	TRBJ1-1	many	TGTGCCAGCAGCCAAGGGTTTCGCGACACTGAAGCTTTCTTT	CASSQGFRDTEAFF
TRBD1	TRBV6-2/TRBV6-3	TRBJ2-1	NA	TGTGCCAGCAGTTACTTGGACAGGGGGCGCGATGAGCAGTTCTTC	CASSYLDRGRDEQFF
NA	TRBV7-2	TRBJ2-1	few	TGTGCCAGCAGCCGGGAAGTCGGGGATGAGCAGTTCTTC	CASSREVGDEQFF
NA	TRBV28	TRBJ1-1	many	TGTGCCGGCGGGGACACTGAAGCTTTCTTT	CAGGDTEAFF
NA	TRBV5-1	TRBJ1-1	many	TGCGCCAGCACCAGAGACCCCCCCTTTAGCACTGAAGCTTTCTTT	CASTRDPPFSTEAFF
NA	TRBV10-1	TRBJ2-5	many	TGCGCCAGCAGTGATAGTCTGACCCAGTACTTC	CASSDSLTQYF
NA	TRBV3-1	TRBJ2-3	NA	TGTGCCAGCAGCCAAGGTACAGCAAGCTGGGGGGCAGATACGCAGTATTTT	CASSQGTASWGADTQYF
NA	TRBV19	TRBJ2-1	NA	TGTGCCAGTAGGAGCCATAGCGGAAAATTCTACAATGAGCAGTTCTTC	CASRSHSGKFYNEQFF
NA	TRBV12-3/TRBV12-4	TRBJ1-2	many	TGTGCCAGCAGTTTTCAGGGAATGTATGGCTACACCTTC	CASSFQGMYGYTF
TRBD1	TRBV20-1	TRBJ2-1	NA	TGCAGGGGACACAGGGGGCGCCCCAATGAGCAGTTCTTC	CRGHRGRPNEQFF
NA	TRBV20-1	TRBJ2-3	many	TGCAGTGCTGGATTAGCGGGGACAGGGTCTACGCAGTATTTT	CSAGLAGTGSTQYF
TRBD1	TRBV6-5	TRBJ1-6	many	TGTGCCAGCAGTTCGGGACAGGGGTACAATTCACCCCTCCACTTT	CASSSGQGYNSPLHF
TRBD1	TRBV20-1	TRBJ1-2	many	TGCAGTGCTAGTGTCTCGGGACAGGGGTCCCTTGGCTACACCTTC	CSASVSGQGSLGYTF
NA	TRBV30	TRBJ1-5	many	TGTGCCTGGACCCCAGGGTCGGATCAGCCCCAGCATTTT	CAWTPGSDQPQHF
TRBD1	TRBV28	TRBJ1-1	many	TGTGCCACCTACAGGGGACAGCCGAACACTGAAGCTTTCTTT	CATYRGQPNTEAFF
TRBD1	TRBV2	TRBJ1-1	few	TGTGCCAGCAGTTTCACCGGGACAGGTGCTAACACTGAAGCTTTCTTT	CASSFTGTGANTEAFF
NA	TRBV6-2/TRBV6-3	TRBJ2-7	medium-sized	TGTGCCAGCAGTCTCGCGGGACTCCGATACGAGCAGTACTTC	CASSLAGLRYEQYF
TRBD1	TRBV6-1	TRBJ2-2	few	TGTGCCAGCAGTCAACAGGGGGCCGGGGAGCTGTTTTTT	CASSQQGAGELFF
TRBD2	TRBV20-1	TRBJ2-1	many	TGCAGTGCCGCCGGGGGGAGGACTAGCGGCCTCAATGAGCAGTTCTTC	CSAAGGRTSGLNEQFF
NA	TRBV11-2	TRBJ1-4	many	TGTGCCAGTCGCCGGGGTAATGAAAAACTGTTTTTT	CASRRGNEKLFF
NA	TRBV5-4	TRBJ1-6	medium-sized	TGTGCCAGCAGCGATACAGGGAACAATTCACCCCTCCACTTT	CASSDTGNNSPLHF
NA	TRBV20-1	TRBJ1-2	NA	TGCAGTGCTAGCGGAGGGAATAACTATGGCTACACCTTC	CSASGGNNYGYTF
NA	TRBV2	TRBJ1-5	few	TGTGCCAGCAGGGCCGATAGCAATCAGCCCCAGCATTTT	CASRADSNQPQHF
NA	TRBV5-1	TRBJ1-2	many	TGCGCCAGCAGCTTAGGACTGGGGAATAACTATGGCTACACCTTC	CASSLGLGNNYGYTF
TRBD1	TRBV12-3/TRBV12-4	TRBJ1-6	many	TGTGCCAGCACCCTGACAGGGAATTCACCCCTCCACTTT	CASTLTGNSPLHF
NA	TRBV5-1	TRBJ2-2	many	TGCGCCAGCAGCTTTTTGCAGTCCAACACCGGGGAGCTGTTTTTT	CASSFLQSNTGELFF
NA	TRBV3-1	TRBJ1-1	many	TGTGCCAGCAGCCACCAAGCCCGGACTGAAGCTTTCTTT	CASSHQARTEAFF
NA	TRBV7-9	TRBJ2-7	many	TGTGCCAGCAGCTTAGGACAGCCGTTTGTAGAAGAGCAGTACTTC	CASSLGQPFVEEQYF
NA	TRBV4-3	TRBJ2-5	many	TGCGCCAGCAGCCACGGACAGAACCAAGAGACCCAGTACTTC	CASSHGQNQETQYF
NA	TRBV7-7	TRBJ2-1	NA	TGTGCTAGCAGCCACGACCGGAGAGATGAGCAGTTCTTC	CASSHDRRDEQFF
NA	TRBV12-3/TRBV12-4	TRBJ2-5	many	TGTGCCAGCAGTTTTCCCAAACAGGGACAAGAGACCCAGTACTTC	CASSFPKQGQETQYF
NA	TRBV6-5	TRBJ1-6	NA	TGTGCCAGCAGTTACAACGGACCCAGGTCACCCCTCCACTTT	CASSYNGPRSPLHF
NA	TRBV20-1	TRBJ2-5	few	TGCAGTGCGAAGCCCCCCGTAGGCCAAGAGACCCAGTACTTC	CSAKPPVGQETQYF